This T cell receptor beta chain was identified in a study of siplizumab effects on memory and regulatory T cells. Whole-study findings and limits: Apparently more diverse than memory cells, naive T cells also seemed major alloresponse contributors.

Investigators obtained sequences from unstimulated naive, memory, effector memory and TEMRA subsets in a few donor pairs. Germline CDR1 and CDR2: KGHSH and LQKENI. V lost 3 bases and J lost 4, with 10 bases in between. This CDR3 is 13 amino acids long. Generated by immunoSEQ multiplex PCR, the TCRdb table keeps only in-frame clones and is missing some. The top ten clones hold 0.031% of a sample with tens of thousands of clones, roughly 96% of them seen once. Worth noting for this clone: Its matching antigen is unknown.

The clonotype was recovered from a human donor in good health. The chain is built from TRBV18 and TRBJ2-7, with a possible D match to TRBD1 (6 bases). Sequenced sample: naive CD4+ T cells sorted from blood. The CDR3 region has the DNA TGTGCCAGCTCACCCAGGACAGTGTACGAGCAGTACTTC. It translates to CASSPRTVYEQYF.